This T cell receptor beta chain originates from a study of T cells after yellow fever vaccination (dated by TCRdb to about 2019). Describing the broader study: Libraries from fractions with low cell numbers were prepared with the SMART-Seq v4 Ultra Low Input RNA kit. Bulk TCR alpha and beta repertoires were sequenced longitudinally to track T-cell clones before and after primary and booster YFV17D yellow fever vaccination. Blood samples were taken at several timepoints before and after primary and secondary immunization, and bulk PBMC replicates and cell subsets were isolated. Two healthy male donors, one aged 18 to 30 and one aged 30 to 40 years, made up the cohort. What the research found in general, with its limitations: Compared with the primary T-cell response, the secondary T-cell response was faster but weaker, reaching its peak on day 5 rather than on day 15. Only a couple of donors were included in the study, so the extent to which the findings can be generalized is limited. A small fraction of clonotypes showed up in both the CD4 and CD8 compartments, probably as a result of convergent recombination. Most clones expanded after primary vaccination (96% of CD4 and roughly 91% of CD8) were re-detected after the booster, suggesting that broad memory maintenance occurred. FACS-sorted repertoires could contain abundant contaminating clonotypes from the bulk population, so computational filtering was required.

The CDR3 runs 13 residues from the cysteine to the phenylalanine. The CDR3 DNA has 39 bases and is translated from base 1. The V end loses 4 bases and the J end loses 5 bases, and a stretch of 11 bases separates them. In the germline V gene, CDR1 corresponds to SGHDN and CDR2 to FVKESK. The treatment or condition tag for this specimen amounts to: live attenuated yellow fever vaccine strain. A standard Ficoll-Paque protocol was used to isolate PBMCs from peripheral blood. Dynabeads CD4 and CD8 positive selection kits were used to isolate the CD4 and CD8 T-cell fractions. TriZol was used to extract RNA from bulk PBMCs, from CD4 and CD8 fractions, and from dextramer-positive and dextramer-negative fractions. Sequencing relied on an Illumina NovaSeq 6000. TCR cDNA was made using 5'RACE template switching, a step that added a universal primer site and unique molecular identifiers. Priming of cDNA synthesis was performed from both the TCR alpha and TCR beta constant segments. Library amplification involved two PCR steps, and the second step added sample barcodes and sequencing adapters. Libraries were sequenced on Illumina HiSeq 2500 (2x100 bp) or NovaSeq (2x150 bp). As for the original processing: Reads were demultiplexed and collapsed into UMI consensus sequences with MIGEC, and V(D)J alignment was performed with MiXCR. Using edgeR on replicate PBMC samples, clonotypes were called vaccine-responding if FDR was below 0.01 and the log2 fold change was above 5 up to day 15. Bulk clonotypes were assigned CD4 or CD8 identity according to which sequenced CD4 or CD8 repertoire held them at higher abundance. TCRdb itself trimmed the public reads at Q25 with fastp, ran MiXCR and retained productive beta chains. Each CDR3 protein gets just one entry, which takes the most common genes and DNA from the rows behind it. In this record, the V and J calls reflect TCRdb's handling and not the investigators' own analysis. Across this sample there are hundreds of thousands of distinct CDR3 sequences, with about 12% seen only once. Together, the top ten hold 3% to 4% of the sample.

As for this clonotype: The antigen it recognizes is unknown. No base quality values were provided; no much bigger clone lies one nucleotide off.

The sequencing here drew on CD4+ T cells sorted from PBMCs, taken 15 days after the yellow fever booster vaccination. The chain uses TRBV14 and TRBJ2-5; the D gene identity is not certain. This TCR was recovered from a man aged 18 to 35 who received the YFV17D yellow fever vaccine. In nucleotide form, the sequence is TGTGCCAGCAGCCGTAGGTCTAAGGAGACCCAGTACTTC. Its translation reads: CASSRRSKETQYF.